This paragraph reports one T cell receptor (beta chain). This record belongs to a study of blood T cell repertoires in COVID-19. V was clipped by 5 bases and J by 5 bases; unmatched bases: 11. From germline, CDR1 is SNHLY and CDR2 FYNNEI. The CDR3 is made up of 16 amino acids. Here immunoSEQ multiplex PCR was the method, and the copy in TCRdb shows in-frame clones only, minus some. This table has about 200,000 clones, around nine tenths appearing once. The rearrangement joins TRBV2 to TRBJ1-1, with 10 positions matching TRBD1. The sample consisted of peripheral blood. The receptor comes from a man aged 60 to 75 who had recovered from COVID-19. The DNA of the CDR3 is TGTGCCAGCAGTCCGGGACCCGGGACAGGGGTGACTGAAGCTTTCTTT. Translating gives CASSPGPGTGVTEAFF.